The 14 T cell receptor beta chains below come from one sample, sequenced in a study of long-term antiretroviral therapy in people with HIV (dated by TCRdb to the early 2020s). The immunoSEQ hsTCRB v3.0 assay was used at survey level resolution to sequence the TRB variable region. TCRdb limited this immuneACCESS table to in-frame rearrangements with V and J called. A share of clones is missing; checked studies link under half to unresolved V genes, and the rest is unexplained. This sample holds over 35,000 clones; about 95% were observed only once. The ten largest clones add up to approximately 2.2% of the sample. The sequences come from unsorted PBMCs, collected just over 9 years after starting antiretroviral therapy. Receptors were obtained from a man aged 30 to 45 with HIV.

The chain has TRBV9 and TRBJ1-4, with TRBD1 identical over 7 bases. Trimming cost V 4 bases and J 4 bases; bases outside gene matches: 7. CDR1 is SGDLS, CDR2 YYNGEE, per germline. The CDR3 contains 15 residues. The CDR3 coding sequence is TGTGCCAGCAGCACCGCAGGGGGTCTTAATGAAAAACTGTTTTTT. The encoded protein is CASSTAGGLNEKLFF.

The rearrangement joins TRBV27 to TRBJ2-7; TRBD2 is a possible D gene (7 bases). Germline-derived CDR1 and CDR2 are MNHEY and SMNVEV (reference sequence). V was cut by 6 bases and J by 4 bases, with 13 bases left in between. This CDR3 has 13 amino acids. The CDR3 spells CASSPEGGYEQYF. In DNA, the CDR3 is TGTGCCAGCAGCCCCGAGGGGGGGTACGAGCAGTACTTC.

Here the CDR3 DNA reads TGTGCCAGCAGTGGGGTGAACACTGAAGCTTTCTTT. Protein product: CASSGVNTEAFF. The chain recombines TRBV27 with TRBJ1-1; D is uncertain. V was pared by 5 bases and J by 0 bases, with 4 bases between. The CDR3 consists of 12 residues. Germline V lookup: CDR1 MNHEY, CDR2 SMNVEV (reference sequence).

This clone has a single count. V usage is TRBV5-5 and J usage is TRBJ1-5; D perhaps matches TRBD1 (6 bases). CDR1 is SGHKS and CDR2 is YYEKEE in the germline V gene (reference sequence). The CDR3 runs 15 residues. V was cut by 0 bases and J by 4 bases, with 11 bases left in between. CDR3 bases: TGTGCCAGCAGCTTGGACAGGGACATTAATCAGCCCCAGCATTTT. It encodes CASSLDRDINQPQHF.

This clone was found once. Other DNA sequences in this sample translate to the same CDR3. The chain couples TRBV4-1 to TRBJ2-1, with 12 positions matching TRBD2. This CDR3 contains 16 residues. Germline V CDR1 and CDR2: MGHRA, YSYEKL. Unmatched junction bases numbered 2, after V lost 0 bases and J lost 5 bases. The CDR3 DNA reads as TGCGCCAGCAGCCAAGATAGGACTAGCGGGAACAATGAGCAGTTCTTC. Its translation: CASSQDRTSGNNEQFF.

The chain uses TRBV7-3 and TRBJ2-3; TRBD2 aligns across 8 bases. The V gene's germline CDR1 is SGHTA and CDR2 FQGTGA. Trimming cost V 5 bases and J 3 bases; bases outside gene matches: 4. This CDR3 has 14 residues. CDR3 in amino acids: CASSPGRETDTQYF. The DNA of the CDR3 is TGTGCCAGCAGCCCCGGGAGGGAGACAGATACGCAGTATTTT. The variable domain in full, with the rest retrieved from reference TRBV7-3 and TRBJ2-3, is GAGVSQTPSNKVTEKGKYVELRCDPISGHTALYWYRQSLGQGPEFLIYFQGTGAADDSGLPNDRFFAVRPEGSVSTLKIQRTERGDSAVYLCASSPGRETDTQYFGPGTRLTVL.

The chain has TRBV5-5 and TRBJ1-5; no definite D call. The CDR3 is made up of 14 amino acids. Germline CDR1 is SGHKS and CDR2 is YYEKEE (reference sequence). V lost 0 bases to trimming and J lost 4 bases, with 8 bases between them. CDR3 sequence reads: CASSLEGTNQPQHF. The CDR3 coding sequence is TGTGCCAGCAGCTTGGAGGGTACGAATCAGCCCCAGCATTTT.

The chain recombines TRBV5-6 with TRBJ1-6, with D possibly being TRBD1 (5 bases). Germline CDR1 reads SGHDT; CDR2 reads YYEEEE. This CDR3 has 17 residues. V shed 5 bases and J shed 0 bases, with 15 bases lying between them. This CDR3 is CASSWGTPGSYNSPLHF. CDR3 DNA: TGTGCCAGCAGTTGGGGGACTCCGGGCTCCTATAATTCACCCCTCCACTTT.

The chain uses TRBV11-2 and TRBJ2-2; D might be TRBD1 (6 bases). The CDR3 extends over 15 amino acids. Germline lookup yields CDR1 SGHAT and CDR2 FQNNGV. With 4 bases removed from V and 0 bases from J, the gap between germline ends came to 9 bases. The CDR3 nucleotides read TGTGCCAGCAGCTCAGGGACAACGAACACCGGGGAGCTGTTTTTT. This encodes CASSSGTTNTGELFF.

The DNA for the CDR3 is TGTGCCAGCAGCTCGCCGGGACAGGGGAACATTCAGTACTTC. Amino acids: CASSSPGQGNIQYF. The rearrangement joins TRBV5-4 to TRBJ2-4; 10 nucleotides match TRBD1. The J segment lost 7 bases and the V segment lost 3 bases, leaving 4 bases of the junction unmatched. From germline, CDR1 is SGHNT and CDR2 YYREEE (reference sequence). The CDR3 covers 14 residues. Complete variable domain (other parts from reference TRBV5-4 and TRBJ2-4): ETGVTQSPTHLIKTRGQQVTLRCSSQSGHNTVSWYQQALGQGPQFIFQYYREEENGRGNFPPRFSGLQFPNYSSELNVNALELDDSALYLCASSSPGQGNIQYFGAGTRLSVL.

The gene calls are TRBV5-1 and TRBJ2-5; 7 bases fit TRBD2. Trimming cost V 1 base and J 2 bases; bases outside gene matches: 8. Germline CDR1 is SGHRS and CDR2 is YFSETQ. This CDR3 has 16 amino acids. The CDR3 DNA reads as TGCGCCAGCAGCTTGCCTGGGGGGGGGTGGCAAGAGACCCAGTACTTC. Encoded protein: CASSLPGGGWQETQYF.

The chain couples TRBV10-3 to TRBJ1-2, with D perhaps matching TRBD1 (5 bases). Trimming left V 3 bases short and J 4 bases short, with 12 bases between. The CDR3 consists of 14 residues. CDR1 and CDR2 from the germline V gene are ENHRY and SYGVKD. The CDR3 sequence: CAISEGQEGYGYTF. The CDR3 DNA reads as TGTGCCATCAGTGAAGGACAAGAAGGCTATGGCTACACCTTC.

The V call is TRBV7-2, the J call TRBJ2-7; D assignment may be TRBD1 or TRBD2 (5 bases each). V lost 3 bases to trimming and J lost 3 bases, with 12 bases between them. The CDR3 runs 14 residues. The germline CDR1 and CDR2 sequences are SGHTA and FQGNSA. CDR3: CASSLGWGSYEQYF. CDR3 bases: TGTGCCAGCAGCTTGGGGTGGGGGAGCTACGAGCAGTACTTC.

This clone was found once. V and J are TRBV9 and TRBJ2-7; TRBD1 agrees at 9 bases. The V and J ends lost 3 bases and 5 bases, in that order; junction bases with no gene match: 6. CDR1 SGDLS and CDR2 YYNGEE come from the germline V gene. The CDR3 is 14 residues long. CDR3 amino acids: CASSAGTGPHEQYF. The CDR3 DNA follows: TGTGCCAGCAGCGCCGGGACAGGGCCTCACGAGCAGTACTTC.